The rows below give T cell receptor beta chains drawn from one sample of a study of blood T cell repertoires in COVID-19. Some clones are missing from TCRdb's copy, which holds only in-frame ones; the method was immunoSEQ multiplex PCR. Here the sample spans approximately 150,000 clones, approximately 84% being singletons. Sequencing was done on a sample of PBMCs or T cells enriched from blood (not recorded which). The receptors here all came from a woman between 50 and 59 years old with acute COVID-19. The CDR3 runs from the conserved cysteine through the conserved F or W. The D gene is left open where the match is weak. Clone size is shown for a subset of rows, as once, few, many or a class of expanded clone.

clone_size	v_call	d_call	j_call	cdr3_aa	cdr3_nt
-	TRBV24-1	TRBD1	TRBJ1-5	CATSPGQGEPGPNQPQHF	TGTGCCACCAGCCCGGGACAGGGGGAACCGGGCCCCAATCAGCCCCAGCATTTT
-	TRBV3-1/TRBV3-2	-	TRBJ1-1	CASSQVGAGANTEAFF	TGTGCCAGCAGCCAAGTCGGAGCAGGGGCGAACACTGAAGCTTTCTTT
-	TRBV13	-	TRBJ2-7	CASSLGTGYEQYF	TGTGCCAGCAGCTTAGGTACGGGTTACGAGCAGTACTTC
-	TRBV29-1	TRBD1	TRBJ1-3	CSVAETGAGNTIYF	TGCAGCGTGGCCGAGACAGGGGCTGGAAACACCATATATTTT
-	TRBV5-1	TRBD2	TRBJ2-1	CASSLGLAGGNEQFF	TGCGCCAGCAGCTTGGGTCTAGCGGGAGGTAATGAGCAGTTCTTC
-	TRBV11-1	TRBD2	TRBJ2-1	CASSLASTSVGEQFF	TGTGCCAGCAGCTTAGCTTCCACTAGCGTGGGTGAGCAGTTCTTC
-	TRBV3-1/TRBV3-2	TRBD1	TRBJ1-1	CASSLRDRVTGAFF	TGTGCCAGCAGCCTCCGGGACAGGGTGACCGGAGCTTTCTTT
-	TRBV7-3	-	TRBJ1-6	CASSARGLDNSPLHF	TGTGCCAGCAGCGCAAGGGGGTTGGATAATTCACCCCTCCACTTT
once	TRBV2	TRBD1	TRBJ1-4	CASRRQGESNEKLFF	TGTGCCAGCAGGCGACAGGGCGAATCTAATGAAAAACTGTTTTTT
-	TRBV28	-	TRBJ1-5	CATKTYSRSRNQPQHF	TGTGCCACCAAGACCTATTCAAGGAGCCGCAATCAGCCCCAGCATTTT
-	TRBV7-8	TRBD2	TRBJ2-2	CASSPGLAGTTGELFF	TGTGCCAGCAGCCCCGGACTAGCGGGGACCACCGGGGAGCTGTTTTTT
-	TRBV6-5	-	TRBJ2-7	CASQGNSYEQYF	TGTGCCAGCCAGGGTAACTCCTACGAGCAGTACTTC
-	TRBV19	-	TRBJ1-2	CASRPQWGGNYGYTF	TGTGCCAGTAGACCCCAGTGGGGGGGGAACTATGGCTACACCTTC
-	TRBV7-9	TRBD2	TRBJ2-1	CASSLLPTSGRLEQFF	TGTGCCAGCAGCTTACTCCCGACTAGCGGGAGGTTGGAGCAGTTCTTC
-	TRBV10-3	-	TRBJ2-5	CATASGETQYF	TGTGCCACCGCTTCAGGGGAGACCCAGTACTTC
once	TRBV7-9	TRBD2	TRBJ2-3	CASSVPASGRSSTDTQYF	TGTGCCAGCAGCGTCCCGGCTAGCGGGAGGTCTAGCACAGATACGCAGTATTTT
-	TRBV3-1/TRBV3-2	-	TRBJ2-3	CASSQATNTDTQYF	TGTGCCAGCAGCCAAGCGACTAATACAGATACGCAGTATTTT
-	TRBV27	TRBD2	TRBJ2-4	CASSLTSGRTKNIQYF	TGTGCCAGCAGCCTGACTAGCGGGAGAACCAAAAACATTCAGTACTTC
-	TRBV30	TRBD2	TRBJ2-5	CARSASGGPTQYF	TGTGCTCGGAGCGCCAGCGGGGGGCCGACCCAGTACTTC
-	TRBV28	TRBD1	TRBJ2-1	CASSSGQYNEQFF	TGTGCCAGCAGCTCGGGACAGTACAATGAGCAGTTCTTC
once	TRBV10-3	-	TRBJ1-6	CAISELGARSPLHF	TGTGCCATCAGTGAGTTGGGGGCAAGGTCACCCCTCCACTTT
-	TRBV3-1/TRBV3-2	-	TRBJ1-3	CASRNDIYSGNTIYF	TGTGCCAGCAGGAATGACATCTACTCTGGAAACACCATATATTTT
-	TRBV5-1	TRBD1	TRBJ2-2	CASRDGQARTGELFF	TGCGCCAGCAGGGACGGACAGGCCCGCACCGGGGAGCTGTTTTTT
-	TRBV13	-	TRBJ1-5	CASSLAGDQPQHF	TGTGCCAGCAGCTTAGCGGGGGATCAGCCCCAGCATTTT
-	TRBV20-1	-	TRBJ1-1	CSAPQNTEAFF	TGCAGTGCCCCACAGAACACTGAAGCTTTCTTT
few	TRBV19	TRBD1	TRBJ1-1	CASTPTGMNTEAFF	TGTGCCAGTACCCCGACAGGGATGAACACTGAAGCTTTCTTT
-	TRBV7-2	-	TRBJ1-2	CASSPPFSDYGYTF	TGTGCCAGCAGCCCGCCGTTTTCGGACTATGGCTACACCTTC
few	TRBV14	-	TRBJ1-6	CASSQEGRYNSPLHF	TGTGCCAGCAGCCAAGAGGGGCGGTATAATTCACCCCTCCACTTT
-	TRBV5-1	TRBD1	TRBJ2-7	CASSHETGPYEQYF	TGCGCCAGCAGCCACGAGACAGGGCCCTACGAGCAGTACTTC
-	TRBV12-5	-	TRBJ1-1	CASGLLGSPPEAFF	TGTGCTAGTGGTTTGTTGGGGAGCCCGCCTGAAGCTTTCTTT
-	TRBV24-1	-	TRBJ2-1	CATSDPMTSSDEQFF	TGTGCCACCAGTGACCCAATGACTAGTAGCGATGAGCAGTTCTTC
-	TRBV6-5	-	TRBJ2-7	CASGELFGYEQYF	TGTGCCAGCGGGGAGCTTTTTGGCTACGAGCAGTACTTC
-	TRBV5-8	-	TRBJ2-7	CASSLGTGPKGHEQYF	TGTGCCAGCAGCTTGGGAACAGGTCCCAAGGGGCACGAGCAGTACTTC
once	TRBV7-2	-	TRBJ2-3	CASSRAIGTDTQYF	TGTGCCAGCAGTAGAGCGATAGGCACAGATACGCAGTATTTT
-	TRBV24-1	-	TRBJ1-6	CATSDCPVVNSPLHF	TGTGCCACCAGTGATTGTCCAGTCGTGAATTCACCCCTCCACTTT
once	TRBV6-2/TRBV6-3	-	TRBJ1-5	CASSNMGADQPQHF	TGTGCCAGCAGCAACATGGGGGCAGATCAGCCCCAGCATTTT
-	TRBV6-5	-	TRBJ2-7	CASRTTNGAYEQYF	TGTGCCAGCAGAACCACAAACGGGGCCTACGAGCAGTACTTC
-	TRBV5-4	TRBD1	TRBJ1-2	CASSSGQGNYGYTF	TGTGCCAGCAGCAGTGGACAGGGGAACTATGGCTACACCTTC
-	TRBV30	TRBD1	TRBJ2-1	CAWRLGQGALDEQFF	TGTGCCTGGAGACTTGGACAGGGGGCTCTTGATGAGCAGTTCTTC
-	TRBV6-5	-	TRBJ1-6	CASSYPGLHSPLHF	TGTGCCAGCAGTTACCCGGGTCTGCATTCACCCCTCCACTTT
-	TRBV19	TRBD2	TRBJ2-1	CASSRGTSGNNEQFF	TGTGCCAGTAGTAGGGGGACTAGCGGCAACAATGAGCAGTTCTTC
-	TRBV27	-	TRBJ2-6	CASSLYSLSSGANVLTF	TGTGCCAGCAGTTTATACAGCTTGAGCTCTGGGGCCAACGTCCTGACTTTC
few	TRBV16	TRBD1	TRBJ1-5	CASSLDRVRGQPQHF	TGTGCCAGCAGCCTGGACAGGGTGCGGGGTCAGCCCCAGCATTTT
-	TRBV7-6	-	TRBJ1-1	CASSLMSPGMNTEAFF	TGTGCCAGCAGCTTAATGAGTCCGGGGATGAACACTGAAGCTTTCTTT
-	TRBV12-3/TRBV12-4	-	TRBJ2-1	CASSVQYNEQFF	TGTGCCAGCAGTGTCCAGTACAATGAGCAGTTCTTC
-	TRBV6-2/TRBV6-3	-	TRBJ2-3	CASSWSISFPDTQYF	TGTGCCAGCAGTTGGTCTATCTCCTTTCCAGATACGCAGTATTTT
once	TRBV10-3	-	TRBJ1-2	CAISETSGGLRGYTF	TGTGCCATCAGTGAAACGAGCGGTGGGCTGCGAGGCTACACCTTC
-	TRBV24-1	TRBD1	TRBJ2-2	CATSLGQGNTGELFF	TGTGCCACCAGCCTCGGACAGGGGAACACCGGGGAGCTGTTTTTT
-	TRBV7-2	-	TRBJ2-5	CASSYSYQETQYF	TGTGCCAGCAGTTACTCGTACCAAGAGACCCAGTACTTC
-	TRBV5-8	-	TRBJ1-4	CASSLPGASTNEKLFF	TGTGCCAGCAGCTTGCCAGGGGCTTCAACTAATGAAAAACTGTTTTTT
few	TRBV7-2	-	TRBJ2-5	CASSFSPEETQYF	TGTGCCAGCAGCTTTTCTCCGGAAGAGACCCAGTACTTC
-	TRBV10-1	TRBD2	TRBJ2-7	CASRGTSGPYEQYF	TGCGCCAGCAGGGGGACTAGCGGACCCTACGAGCAGTACTTC
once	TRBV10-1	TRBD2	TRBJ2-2	CASSQGLAGGDAGELFF	TGCGCCAGCAGTCAGGGGCTAGCGGGAGGGGACGCCGGGGAGCTGTTTTTT
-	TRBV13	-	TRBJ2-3	CASSLGDGRLRTDTQYF	TGTGCCAGCAGCTTAGGCGACGGCCGACTACGCACAGATACGCAGTATTTT
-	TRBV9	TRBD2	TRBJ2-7	CASSPSSSGSYEQYF	TGTGCCAGCAGCCCCTCGTCTAGCGGGAGTTACGAGCAGTACTTC
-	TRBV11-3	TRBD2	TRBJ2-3	CASRPLAGGPADTQYF	TGTGCCAGCAGGCCACTAGCGGGAGGGCCGGCAGATACGCAGTATTTT
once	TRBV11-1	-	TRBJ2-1	CASSFVIGEGQFF	TGTGCCAGCAGCTTTGTCATCGGAGAGGGGCAGTTCTTC
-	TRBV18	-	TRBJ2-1	CASSPGQGNEQFF	TGTGCCAGCTCACCGGGTCAGGGCAATGAGCAGTTCTTC
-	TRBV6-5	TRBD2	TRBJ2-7	CASSYRGTSGSAEQYF	TGTGCCAGCAGTTACAGGGGGACTAGCGGGAGTGCCGAGCAGTACTTC
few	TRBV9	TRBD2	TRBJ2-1	CASSVLGTSGHNEQFF	TGTGCCAGCAGCGTCCTCGGGACTAGCGGCCACAATGAGCAGTTCTTC